Listed below are T cell receptor beta chains from one sample, sequenced in a study of vaccination and CD4 T cells after COVID-19. TCRdb redid the calling of the PCR reads with MiXCR, one entry per CDR3 protein. The table includes 15,000 to 20,000 distinct CDR3 sequences, about 39% detected once. The antigens of these receptors remain unknown. Material: CD4+ T cells from blood, cultured in vitro, obtained after SARS-CoV-2 vaccination. The receptors stem from a human donor who had recovered from COVID-19. Each CDR3 is given with its conserved first and last residue.

>TRBV6-2/TRBV6-3
CASGSHGPDTQYF
>TRBV11-3
CASSWPRDYEQYF
>TRBV6-1
CASSEVGFGANVLTF
>TRBV6-1
CASRQGDQPQHF
>TRBV5-1
CASSRGQTSYNEQFF
>TRBV5-1
CASRFEAGTTTYEQYF
>TRBV6-2/TRBV6-3
CASSYSRVYEQYF
>TRBV7-9
CASSGRTGGSGEQYF
>TRBV7-8
CASSLVVAETQYF
>TRBV6-1
CASSFTGSSSPLHF
>TRBV5-1
CASGRGDSYNEQFF
>TRBV5-3
CARSLARSGKNTEAFF
>TRBV7-8
CASSPRDTEAFF
>TRBV27
CASSLGTRLRGNEQFF
>TRBV20-1
CSASRDTSNQPQHF
>TRBV5-6
CASSTHGQGKNYGYTF
>TRBV6-1
CASSEYGGTKGNYGYTF
>TRBV28
CASSSGGTEASF
>TRBV7-2
CASSPGLVLHEQYF
>TRBV29-1
CSASLGGAGYTF
>TRBV4-3
CASSLRGTTEAFF
>TRBV6-2/TRBV6-3
CASTRTGRAEAFF
>TRBV24-1
CATSDWGQGRAGELFF
>TRBV24-1
CATSDRTGGDQPQHF
>TRBV19
CASTALGLDQPQHF
>TRBV28
CASRRTGTYYEQYF
>TRBV20-1
CSARPWRGEGETQYF
>TRBV4-3
CASSQDIRVNEQFF
>TRBV20-1
CSAGGLGSYNEQFF
>TRBV27
CASSFYLGPPGELFF
>TRBV27
CASSLSLGTETQYF
>TRBV19
CASSAGGTDTQYF
>TRBV12-3/TRBV12-4
CASSPPQYGGIGYTF
>TRBV9
CASSVVEGGQAFF
>TRBV11-3
CASSPIGPIYEQYF
>TRBV7-2
CASSLVGTNPDEQFF
>TRBV2
CASSVTGKGYGYTF
>TRBV27
CASGRLAGPGNQETQYF
>TRBV5-4
CASSLVGGRTEAFF
>TRBV6-5
CASSYGIAGEGDEQFF
>TRBV6-5
CASSYQSTGANGYTF
>TRBV10-1
CASSESRVGEQFF
>TRBV5-8
CASRVTGASTDTQYF
>TRBV5-1
CASSLAVPPYEQYF
>TRBV28
CASSFALTGMVQQPQHF